These 22 T cell receptor beta chains came from one sample sequenced in a study of CD8 T cells in Susac syndrome. Reverse transcription of roughly 0.5 to 1 ug RNA used random hexamers. TCRdb re-called the immunoSEQ multiplex PCR reads with MiXCR, one entry per CDR3 protein. The sample includes around 190,000 distinct CDR3 sequences, approximately 95% seen only once; the top ten take around 0.16%. The sequencing input was CD8+ T cells from PBMCs. These receptor sequences come from a human donor with multiple sclerosis.

This clonotype was observed once. This chain joins TRBV3-1 and TRBJ2-1, with 7 bases lining up with TRBD2. The J segment lost 3 bases and the V segment lost 0 bases, leaving 11 bases of the junction unmatched. This CDR3 has 18 residues. CDR1 and CDR2 from the germline V gene are LGHDT and YNNKEL (reference sequence). The CDR3 spells CASSQETGGPVYYNEQFF. CDR3 bases: TGTGCCAGCAGCCAAGAGACGGGGGGTCCCGTTTACTACAATGAGCAGTTCTTC.

The CDR3 protein is CASSPPRGRERSTEAFF. CDR3 DNA sequence: TGTGCCAGCTCACCACCCCGGGGGCGGGAGAGGTCCACTGAAGCTTTCTTT. The gene calls are TRBV18 and TRBJ1-1; the D gene is possibly TRBD1 (6 bases). The CDR3 contains 17 residues. V was clipped by 0 bases and J by 4 bases, with 18 bases between them. Germline lookup yields CDR1 KGHSH and CDR2 LQKENI.

The chain has TRBV9 and TRBJ2-3, with 7 bases fitting TRBD1. V was clipped by 4 bases and J by 3 bases; unmatched bases: 11. The CDR3 consists of 16 residues. In germline, CDR1 is SGDLS, CDR2 YYNGEE. This CDR3 reads CASSPQDRVMTDTQYF. Here the CDR3 DNA reads TGTGCCAGCAGCCCCCAAGACAGGGTGATGACAGATACGCAGTATTTT.

The chain combines TRBV3-1 with TRBJ2-7, with D uncertain. CDR1 is LGHDT, CDR2 YNNKEL, per germline (reference sequence). Trimming shortened V by 0 bases and J by 0 bases, and 9 bases separated the two germline ends. There are 15 residues in the CDR3. This CDR3 reads CASSQEGPRSYEQYF. DNA of the CDR3: TGTGCCAGCAGCCAAGAAGGGCCTCGCTCCTACGAGCAGTACTTC.

Only one count was recorded for this clonotype. V usage is TRBV20-1 and J usage is TRBJ2-1; 7 nucleotides align to TRBD1. Germline assignment: CDR1 DFQATT and CDR2 SNEGSKA (reference sequence). After removal of 1 base from V and 4 bases from J, the junction contained 4 bases not matched to a gene. The CDR3 is 14 residues long. Written as DNA, the CDR3 is TGCAGTGCTAGAGGGGGGACAGAGTACAATGAGCAGTTCTTC. Residues: CSARGGTEYNEQFF.

The V gene is TRBV29-1, the J gene TRBJ2-2; D unclear. The CDR3 extends over 14 amino acids. From germline, CDR1 is SQVTM and CDR2 ANQGSEA. V dropped 1 base and J dropped 0 bases, with 6 bases sitting between them. CDR3 coding DNA: TGCAGCGTTGAAGGGCAGGCGAACACCGGGGAGCTGTTTTTT. Amino acids: CSVEGQANTGELFF.

The chain carries TRBV6-1 and TRBJ2-5, with TRBD1 as a possible D gene (5 bases). The CDR3 is 16 residues long. Germline values: CDR1 MNHNS, CDR2 SASEGT. V lost 2 bases, J lost 1 base, and 14 bases lay in between. The CDR3: CASSELDKKLQETQYF. The CDR3 DNA is TGTGCCAGCAGTGAACTGGACAAGAAGCTCCAAGAGACCCAGTACTTC.

The rearrangement links TRBV3-1 to TRBJ2-4; possible D gene TRBD1, 5 bases. V was shortened by 4 bases and J by 8 bases, with 18 bases between the two germline ends. The CDR3 is 15 residues long. Germline CDR1 reads LGHDT; CDR2 reads YNNKEL (reference sequence). The chain's CDR3 is CASSRIDESGYIQYF. CDR3 bases: TGTGCCAGCAGCCGAATCGACGAGTCAGGGTACATTCAGTACTTC.

This chain links TRBV7-9 with TRBJ2-5; possible D gene TRBD2, 6 bases. There are 14 residues in the CDR3. Germline V gives CDR1 SEHNR, CDR2 FQNEAQ (reference sequence). Trimming left V 2 bases short and J 5 bases short, with 12 bases between. CDR3 nucleotide sequence: TGTGCCAGCAGCTTACTGCAGGGAGGTGAGACCCAGTACTTC. Its translation is CASSLLQGGETQYF.

The V and J genes are TRBV13 and TRBJ2-1; 12 bases map to TRBD2. The V and J ends lost 6 bases and 6 bases, in that order; junction bases with no gene match: 9. The CDR3 loop spans 16 amino acids. Germline CDR1 is PRHDT and CDR2 is FYEKMQ (reference sequence). CDR3 DNA: TGTGCCAGCAGTACCCCCGGGACTAGCGGGTCCAATGAGCAGTTCTTC. Protein sequence: CASSTPGTSGSNEQFF.

The chain employs TRBV6-1 and TRBJ1-5, with D uncertain. The CDR3 totals 15 residues. The V end was cut by 0 bases, the J end by 2 bases, with 8 bases between. Germline CDR1 and CDR2: MNHNS and SASEGT. CDR3 amino acids: CASSEAPGGNQPQHF. DNA of the CDR3: TGTGCCAGCAGTGAAGCGCCGGGTGGCAATCAGCCCCAGCATTTT.

This clonotype was counted a single time. J is TRBJ2-7 and V is TRBV6-5; D gene unclear. The V end was cut by 6 bases, the J end by 5 bases, with 20 bases between. This CDR3 contains 15 residues. The V gene's germline CDR1 is MNHEY and CDR2 SVGAGI. The CDR3 is CASSLSLAPVHEQYF. CDR3 sequence (DNA): TGTGCCAGCAGCCTCAGCCTCGCTCCGGTCCACGAGCAGTACTTC.

The J gene is TRBJ1-2, the V gene TRBV28; 7 bases match TRBD1. Germline assignment: CDR1 MDHEN and CDR2 SYDVKM. The CDR3 consists of 14 residues. Trimming at V came to 7 bases and at J to 4 bases, leaving 9 bases not matched to a gene. This CDR3 is CASKPRGGTYGYTF. For the CDR3, the DNA is TGTGCCAGCAAACCAAGAGGGGGCACCTATGGCTACACCTTC.

The chain couples TRBV28 to TRBJ2-5; TRBD1 aligns across 7 bases. The length of the CDR3 is 17 residues. CDR1 is MDHEN and CDR2 is SYDVKM in the germline V gene. Trimming at V came to 6 bases and at J to 1 base, leaving 14 bases not matched to a gene. As DNA, the CDR3 is TGTGCCAGCAGCGGACAGGAGAACCGCAACCTCCAAGAGACCCAGTACTTC. It codes for CASSGQENRNLQETQYF.

This chain connects TRBV14 to TRBJ2-7; D not certain. Germline assignment: CDR1 SGHDN and CDR2 FVKESK. CDR3 length equals 14 residues. V gave up 1 base and J gave up 5 bases, with 12 bases separating them. The CDR3 region has the DNA TGTGCCAGCAGCCAAGTGGCACGAAGCGACGAGCAGTACTTC. Protein: CASSQVARSDEQYF.

The chain recombines TRBV6-5 with TRBJ1-1; 7 bases match TRBD1. The V segment lost 4 bases and the J segment 5 bases; nucleotides outside the gene matches: 7. CDR1 MNHEY and CDR2 SVGAGI come from the germline V gene. There are 14 residues in the CDR3. The CDR3: CASSSGETGTEAFF. The DNA for the CDR3 is TGTGCCAGCAGTTCCGGTGAGACAGGGACTGAAGCTTTCTTT.

This chain uses TRBV20-1 with TRBJ1-2, with TRBD1 as a possible D gene (6 bases). V shed 3 bases and J shed 2 bases, with 10 bases lying between them. This CDR3 is 13 amino acids long. Germline loops: CDR1 DFQATT, CDR2 SNEGSKA (reference sequence). As DNA, the CDR3 is TGCAGTGCTAGGAAGGGGACAAACTATGGCTACACCTTC. Translation: CSARKGTNYGYTF.

For the CDR3, the DNA is TGTGCCAGCAGCGCTAGCGGTTACTACAATGAGCAGTTCTTC. The encoded protein is CASSASGYYNEQFF. The chain combines TRBV2 with TRBJ2-1; 7 bases are a match to TRBD2. V lost 6 bases and J lost 3; bases outside the gene matches: 5. The CDR3 has 14 amino acids. Germline V gives CDR1 SNHLY, CDR2 FYNNEI.

The chain links TRBV12-3 or TRBV12-4 to TRBJ2-5; the match to TRBD1 covers 9 bases. V was pared by 5 bases and J by 7 bases, with 8 bases of the junction left unmatched. The CDR3 loop spans 14 amino acids. The CDR3 coding sequence is TGTGCCAGCAGTCCGGGACAGGGCTGGGGGACCCAGTACTTC. It is translated as CASSPGQGWGTQYF.

This rearrangement joins TRBV20-1 to TRBJ2-7, with D tentatively TRBD2 (6 bases). This CDR3 has 14 amino acids. The germline CDR1 and CDR2 sequences are DFQATT and SNEGSKA (reference sequence). With 3 bases removed from V and 2 bases from J, the gap between germline ends came to 14 bases. DNA for the CDR3: TGCAGTGCTAGTACTTGGGGGGAGGCCTACGAGCAGTACTTC. It yields the protein CSASTWGEAYEQYF.

This clonotype was seen once. The chain joins TRBV4-1 to TRBJ2-1, with unresolved D. This CDR3 has 12 residues. Deletions cut 8 bases from V and 7 bases from J, with 12 bases between. Germline CDR1 MGHRA, CDR2 YSYEKL. This CDR3 reads CASRAGQNEQFF. The CDR3 DNA is TGCGCCAGCCGGGCCGGGCAAAATGAGCAGTTCTTC.

The J gene is TRBJ1-2, the V gene TRBV13; no reliable D call. The CDR3 sequence is 15 residues long. Germline V gives CDR1 PRHDT, CDR2 FYEKMQ (reference sequence). Between the trimmed V and J ends, which lost 2 bases and 0 bases, there was a span of 10 bases. CDR3 DNA sequence: TGTGCCAGCAGCTTAAAGTCACTATCTAACTATGGCTACACCTTC. Its translation is CASSLKSLSNYGYTF.